What follows is one T cell receptor (beta chain) and its context. Its antigen is unidentified. This entry is derived from a study of CD8+ T cells in alopecia areata. Whole-study findings and limits: The study found TCR sharing across patients less clear than in mice, possibly for HLA reasons. Scalp clonality, along with expanded CD8+ clones among the top 100, was significantly decreased by tofacitinib.

CDR1 is SSHAT, CDR2 FNYEAQ, per germline (reference sequence). The CDR3 consists of 17 residues. Trimming cost V 6 bases and J 1 base; bases outside gene matches: 6. After isolation, RNA underwent reverse transcription to generate cDNA as the sequencing template. The repertoire was sequenced with immunoSEQ multiplex PCR; TCRdb's copy has only in-frame clones and lacks some. The sample lists around 100,000 clones; 86% were seen once. As to treatment: oral pan-JAK inhibitor, 5-10 mg twice daily. PBMC-derived CD4+ and CD8+ T cells were sorted. The clonotype was recovered from a human donor with alopecia areata. The chain combines TRBV7-7 with TRBJ2-2; 12 bases are shared with TRBD1. Material: CD8+ T cells sorted from blood, obtained between weeks 30 and 35, from a patient treated with tofacitinib. CDR3 sequence (DNA): TGTGCCAGCAGTCCCGGGACAGGGGGCGAGAACACCGGGGAGCTGTTTTTT. It yields the protein CASSPGTGGENTGELFF.